Described below is a single TCR beta chain sequence and its context. Its target is unknown. The data were obtained in a study of cytomegalovirus exposure and HLA in healthy donors. Study findings and constraints: In an earlier analysis, most TCR beta V segments were productive about 87% or about 30% of the time. Compared with the approximately 670-donor mean, an Asian-associated ancestry cluster reportedly had fewer N-insertions, according to a later analysis.

PCR primers comprised 60 Vbeta and 13 Jbeta primers. This table comes from immunoSEQ multiplex PCR, and its TCRdb copy is limited to in-frame clones, with some not included. The sample shows around 64,000 clones, roughly 72% of them seen only once. The CDR3 length is 11 residues. V dropped 4 bases and J dropped 5 bases, with 8 bases sitting between them. Germline V gene sequence: CDR1 SQVTM, CDR2 ANQGSEA. The V call is TRBV29-1, the J call TRBJ2-5; D is possibly TRBD2 (6 bases). The receptor was isolated from a woman in her twenties or thirties in good health and CMV-seropositive. Sequenced material: PBMCs. The chain's CDR3 is CSVGGGETQYF. The CDR3 DNA reads as TGCAGCGTTGGTGGGGGGGAGACCCAGTACTTC.